The next 16 T cell receptor beta chains were all read from a single sample in a study of cytomegalovirus exposure and HLA in healthy donors. Only in-frame clones appear in the TCRdb table, and some are missing; sequencing was by immunoSEQ multiplex PCR. The table shows more than 300,000 clones, with more than 80% occurring only once. The sample consisted of PBMCs. These receptors originate from a woman younger than 35 in good health and CMV-seronegative.

V usage is TRBV11-2 and J usage is TRBJ2-3, with D perhaps TRBD1 (6 bases). CDR3 length: 15 residues. Trimming took 3 bases from V and 2 from J, leaving 12 bases between them. Germline V gene data show CDR1 as SGHAT and CDR2 as FQNNGV. CDR3 sequence reads: CASSFSGAPTDTQYF. The CDR3 DNA reads TGTGCCAGCAGCTTTTCAGGGGCACCCACAGATACGCAGTATTTT. The entire variable domain, with the rest obtained from reference TRBV11-2 and TRBJ2-3, is as follows: EAGVAQSPRYKIIEKRQSVAFWCNPISGHATLYWYQQILGQGPKLLIQFQNNGVVDDSQLPKDRFSAERLKGVDSTLKIQPAKLEDSAVYLCASSFSGAPTDTQYFGPGTRLTVL.

This chain uses TRBV6-5 with TRBJ1-2; 9 bases map to TRBD1. Trimming took 6 bases from V and 7 from J; bases not matched to a gene: 9. There are 14 residues in the CDR3. Germline V gene lookup returns CDR1 MNHEY and CDR2 SVGAGI. In DNA form, the CDR3 reads TGTGCCAGCAGGTACAGGGGGCAATTATTTGGCTACACCTTC. Its translation: CASRYRGQLFGYTF.

This clone was recorded a few times. This chain connects TRBV7-8 to TRBJ1-3, with D possibly being TRBD1 (6 bases). CDR1 and CDR2 from the germline V gene are SGHVS and FQNEAQ. The CDR3 consists of 15 residues. With 3 bases removed from V and 0 bases from J, the gap between germline ends came to 9 bases. CDR3 sequence reads: CASSLQGTSGNTIYF. The CDR3 DNA reads TGTGCCAGCAGCTTGCAGGGGACCTCTGGAAACACCATATATTTT.

The rearrangement links TRBV15 to TRBJ1-2; 7 bases match TRBD1. V lost 0 bases and J lost 6; bases outside the gene matches: 10. The CDR3 totals 16 residues. Per the germline V gene, CDR1 is LNHNV and CDR2 is YYDKDF (reference sequence). CDR3 loop: CATSRDRFMGTDGYTF. In DNA form, the CDR3 reads TGTGCCACCAGCAGAGATAGGTTCATGGGGACAGATGGCTACACCTTC.

The V gene is TRBV9, the J gene TRBJ2-1, with 12 bases that match TRBD2. This CDR3 is 16 amino acids long. The J segment lost 7 bases and the V segment lost 3 bases, leaving 8 bases of the junction unmatched. Germline CDR1 SGDLS, CDR2 YYNGEE. The CDR3 nucleotides read TGTGCCAGCAGCGCTAGGTGGACTAGCGGGAATAATGAGCAGTTCTTC. Its translation is CASSARWTSGNNEQFF.

The rearrangement joins TRBV11-2 to TRBJ2-5; 8 bases fit TRBD2. Germline lookup yields CDR1 SGHAT and CDR2 FQNNGV. The CDR3 runs to 16 residues. With V trimmed by 2 bases and J by 10 bases, 15 bases remained unmatched. CDR3 bases: TGTGCCAGCAGCTTATTGCGGGGGGCGTCCGGAGATAGCCAGTACTTC. Amino acids: CASSLLRGASGDSQYF.

The chain uses TRBV5-1 and TRBJ2-3, with 10 bases identical to TRBD2. This CDR3 region has 17 residues. V lost 10 bases and J lost 1; bases outside the gene matches: 15. Looked up from germline, CDR1 is SGHRS and CDR2 is YFSETQ. The CDR3 DNA follows: TGCGCCTCCCGGAGGACAGCGGGAGGGCCGGGCACAGATACGCAGTATTTT. Translated, it gives CASRRTAGGPGTDTQYF.

The chain is built from TRBV28 and TRBJ1-4; 8 nucleotides agree with TRBD1. Per germline, CDR1 MDHEN and CDR2 SYDVKM. The CDR3 is 16 residues long. With 5 bases clipped from V and 0 bases from J, the junction kept 5 bases outside the gene matches. Here the CDR3 DNA reads TGTGCCAGCAGTCGGACAGGGCCCACAACTAATGAAAAACTGTTTTTT. Protein sequence: CASSRTGPTTNEKLFF.

This clone has just one count. V and J are TRBV27 and TRBJ2-7, with 7 bases aligning to TRBD1. The CDR3 spans 14 residues. Per the germline V gene, CDR1 is MNHEY and CDR2 is SMNVEV (reference sequence). The V and J ends lost 6 bases and 3 bases, in that order; junction bases with no gene match: 8. CDR3 region: CASRTLQGSYEQYF. The CDR3 DNA reads TGTGCCAGCAGAACGCTACAGGGGAGCTACGAGCAGTACTTC.

The J gene is TRBJ1-1, the V gene TRBV6-1; TRBD1 might be the D (5 bases). The CDR3 is 13 residues long. Trimming took 5 bases from V and 4 from J, leaving 11 bases between them. The germline gives CDR1 MNHNS, CDR2 SASEGT. This CDR3 reads CASSRGKGTEAFF. The CDR3 nucleotides are TGTGCCAGCAGTAGGGGAAAGGGCACTGAAGCTTTCTTT.

This clone occurred once. V and J are TRBV4-1 and TRBJ2-2; D not certain. Trimming left V 0 bases short and J 3 bases short, with 14 bases between. The CDR3 runs 17 residues. CDR1 and CDR2 (germline): MGHRA, YSYEKL. CDR3 amino acids: CASSQDAIPPYTGELFF. CDR3 nucleotide sequence: TGCGCCAGCAGCCAAGATGCGATCCCGCCATACACCGGGGAGCTGTTTTTT.

Written as DNA, the CDR3 is TGTGCCAGCTCCTCGGACAGGGGCCCGAACACTGAAGCTTTCTTT. Its translation: CASSSDRGPNTEAFF. This chain connects TRBV18 to TRBJ1-1; TRBD1 agrees at 9 bases. With V trimmed by 6 bases and J by 1 base, 6 bases remained unmatched. Per the germline V gene, CDR1 is KGHSH and CDR2 is LQKENI. The CDR3 runs 15 residues.

This clone is a singleton in its sample. The chain has TRBV4-2 and TRBJ1-1; D call uncertain. Germline V CDR1 and CDR2: LGHNA, YNFKEQ. This CDR3 contains 15 residues. Deletions cut 4 bases from V and 4 bases from J, with 16 bases between. The CDR3 sequence: CASSPNNPLITEAFF. In nucleotides, the CDR3 is TGTGCCAGCAGCCCAAACAACCCCCTGATCACTGAAGCTTTCTTT.

This sequence joins TRBV11-2 and TRBJ2-7, with 8 positions matching TRBD2. Trimming at V came to 3 bases and at J to 12 bases, leaving 13 bases not matched to a gene. The length of the CDR3 is 14 residues. In germline, CDR1 is SGHAT, CDR2 FQNNGV. The CDR3 sequence: CASSLGFSGGAPYF. The CDR3 coding sequence is TGTGCCAGCAGCTTGGGGTTTTCCGGGGGGGCTCCGTACTTC.

Here the CDR3 reads CASSPGASGRDEQYF. DNA of the CDR3: TGTGCCAGCAGTCCCGGGGCTAGCGGGAGGGACGAGCAGTACTTC. The gene calls are TRBV27 and TRBJ2-7; 12 bases agree with TRBD2. CDR1 is MNHEY and CDR2 is SMNVEV in the germline V gene (reference sequence). V shed 5 bases and J 5 bases; nucleotides not matched to a gene: 7. CDR3 length: 15 residues.

The chain couples TRBV5-1 to TRBJ2-1, with 12 bases matching TRBD2. Germline assignment: CDR1 SGHRS and CDR2 YFSETQ. V shed 0 bases, J shed 9 bases, and the junction held 4 bases outside the gene matches. This CDR3 comprises 15 residues. The CDR3 reads CASSLAASGGAEQFF. The CDR3 DNA follows: TGCGCCAGCAGCTTGGCAGCTAGCGGGGGGGCTGAGCAGTTCTTC.